This T cell receptor beta chain was observed in a study of blood T cell repertoires in COVID-19. The length of the CDR3 is 14 residues. Germline assignment: CDR1 SQVTM and CDR2 ANQGSEA. V was pared by 6 bases and J by 4 bases, with 10 bases of the junction left unmatched. Produced via immunoSEQ multiplex PCR; TCRdb's table is partial and in-frame only. The sample shows 200,000 to 250,000 clones, roughly four fifths of them seen only once. The source of this sequence is a woman aged 45 to 65 who had been exposed to COVID-19. The sample was PBMCs or T cells enriched from blood (not recorded which). The chain is built from TRBV29-1 and TRBJ1-2; the match to TRBD1 covers 8 bases. CDR3 sequence reads: CSVPHWTGTYGYTF. Written as DNA, the CDR3 is TGCAGCGTCCCCCACTGGACAGGGACCTATGGCTACACCTTC. The whole variable domain, filled in from reference TRBV29-1 and TRBJ1-2, reads SAVISQKPSRDICQRGTSLTIQCQVDSQVTMMFWYRQQPGQSLTLIATANQGSEATYESGFVIDKFPISRPNLTFSTLTVSNMSPEDSSIYLCSVPHWTGTYGYTFGSGTRLTVV.